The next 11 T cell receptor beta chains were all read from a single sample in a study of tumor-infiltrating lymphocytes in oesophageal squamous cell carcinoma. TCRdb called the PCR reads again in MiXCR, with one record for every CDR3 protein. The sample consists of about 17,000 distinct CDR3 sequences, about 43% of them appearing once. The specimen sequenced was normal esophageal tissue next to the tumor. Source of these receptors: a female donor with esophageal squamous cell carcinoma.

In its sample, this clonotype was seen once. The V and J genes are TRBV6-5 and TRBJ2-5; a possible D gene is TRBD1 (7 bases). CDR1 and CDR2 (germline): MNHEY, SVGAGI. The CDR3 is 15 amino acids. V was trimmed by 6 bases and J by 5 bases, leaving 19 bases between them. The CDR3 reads CASRASEGAWETQYF. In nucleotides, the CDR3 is TGTGCCAGCAGGGCCTCGGAGGGGGCATGGGAGACCCAGTACTTC.

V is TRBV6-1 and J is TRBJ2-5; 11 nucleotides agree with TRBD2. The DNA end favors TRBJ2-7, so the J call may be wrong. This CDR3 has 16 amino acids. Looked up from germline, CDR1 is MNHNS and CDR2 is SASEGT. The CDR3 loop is CASSLELAGGLYEQYF. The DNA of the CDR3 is TGTGCCAGCAGTCTCGAGCTAGCGGGAGGACTCTACGAGCAGTACTTC.

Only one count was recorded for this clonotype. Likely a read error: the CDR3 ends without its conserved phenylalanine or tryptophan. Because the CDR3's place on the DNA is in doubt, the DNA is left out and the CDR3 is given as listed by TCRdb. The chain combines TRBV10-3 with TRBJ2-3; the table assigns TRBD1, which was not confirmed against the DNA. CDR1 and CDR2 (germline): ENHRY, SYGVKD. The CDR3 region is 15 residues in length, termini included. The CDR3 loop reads CAIKAPSLGTQYFGP.

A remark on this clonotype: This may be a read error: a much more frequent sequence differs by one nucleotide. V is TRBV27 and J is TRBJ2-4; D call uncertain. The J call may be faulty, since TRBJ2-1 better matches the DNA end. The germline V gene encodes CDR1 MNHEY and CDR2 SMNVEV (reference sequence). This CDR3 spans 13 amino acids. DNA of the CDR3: TGCACCAGCAGGTTCGCCGTGACCTACGAGCAGTTCTTC. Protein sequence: CTSRFAVTYEQFF.

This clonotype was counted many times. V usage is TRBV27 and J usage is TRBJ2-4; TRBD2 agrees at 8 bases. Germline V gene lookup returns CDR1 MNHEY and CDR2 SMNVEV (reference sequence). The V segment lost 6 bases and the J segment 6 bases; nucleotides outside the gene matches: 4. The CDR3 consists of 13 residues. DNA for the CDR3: TGTGCCAGCAGGGCCAGCGGGGGAAACATTCAGTACTTC. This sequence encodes CASRASGGNIQYF.

CDR3 DNA: TGTGCCAGCAGGTTGACTGAGACCTACGAGCAGTACTTC. It yields the protein CASRLTETYEQYF. The J gene is TRBJ2-1, the V gene TRBV2; D is ambiguous. Near its end, the DNA agrees better with TRBJ2-7, so the J call may be wrong. Germline assignment: CDR1 SNHLY and CDR2 FYNNEI. The CDR3 spans 13 residues.

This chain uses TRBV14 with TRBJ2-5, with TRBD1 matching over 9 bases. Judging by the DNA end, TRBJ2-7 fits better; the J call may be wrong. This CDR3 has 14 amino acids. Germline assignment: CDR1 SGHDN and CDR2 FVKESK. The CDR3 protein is CASSQGTGPYEQYF. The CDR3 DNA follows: TGTGCCAGCAGCCAGGGGACAGGGCCGTACGAGCAGTACTTC.

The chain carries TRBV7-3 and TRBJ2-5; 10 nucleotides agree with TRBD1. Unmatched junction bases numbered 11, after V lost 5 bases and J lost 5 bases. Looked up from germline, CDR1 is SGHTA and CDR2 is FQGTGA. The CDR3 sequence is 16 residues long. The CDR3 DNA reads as TGTGCCAGCAGCCCTAGGGACAGGGGAGGTTTGGAGACCCAGTACTTC. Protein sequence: CASSPRDRGGLETQYF.

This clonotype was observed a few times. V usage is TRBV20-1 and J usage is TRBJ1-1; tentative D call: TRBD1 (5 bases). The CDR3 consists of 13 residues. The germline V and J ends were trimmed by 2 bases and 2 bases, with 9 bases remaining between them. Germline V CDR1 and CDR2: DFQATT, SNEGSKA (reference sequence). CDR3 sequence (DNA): TGCAGTGCTAGACAGGACACAAACACTGAAGCTTTCTTT. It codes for CSARQDTNTEAFF.

The CDR3, as DNA: TGTGCCAGCAGCTCTCCCACCGGGACAGGGGTAACCTACGAGCAGTTCTTC. Its translation: CASSSPTGTGVTYEQFF. The J gene is TRBJ2-1, the V gene TRBV7-6; 10 bases line up with TRBD1. Germline-derived CDR1 and CDR2 are SGHVS and FNYEAQ. This CDR3 is 17 amino acids long. The junction had 16 bases not matched to a gene; V was cut back by 4 bases and J by 10 bases. Variable domain in full (rest from reference TRBV7-6 and TRBJ2-1): GAGVSQSPRYKVTKRGQDVALRCDPISGHVSLYWYRQALGQGPEFLTYFNYEAQQDKSGLPNDRFSAERPEGSISTLTIQRTEQRDSAMYRCASSSPTGTGVTYEQFFGPGTRLTVL.

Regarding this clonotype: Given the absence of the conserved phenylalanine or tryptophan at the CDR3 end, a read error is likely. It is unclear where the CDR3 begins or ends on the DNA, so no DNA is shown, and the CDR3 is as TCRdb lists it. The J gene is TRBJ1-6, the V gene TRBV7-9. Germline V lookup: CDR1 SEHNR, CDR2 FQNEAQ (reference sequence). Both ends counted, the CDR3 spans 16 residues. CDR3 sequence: CASSLPSEVREQYFGP.